This T cell receptor (beta chain) comes out of a study of CD8 T cell repertoires and HIV-1 epitope variants. For the study at large: Separate wells received one of Twenty-five Gag or Nef variant peptides. Points from the study as a whole: No clonotypes responded to the TAALDMSHF plasma variant; five or six recognized KF9, one HW9.

Worth noting for this clone: Its specificity is unknown.

Repertoires were generated with immunoSEQ multiplex PCR, while TCRdb's copy carries only in-frame clones and drops some. The top ten clones hold approximately 41% of a sample with more than 4,000 clones, approximately 72% of them seen once. With 0 bases removed from V and 8 bases from J, the gap between germline ends came to 10 bases. The germline V gene has CDR1 MNHEY and CDR2 SVGAGI. CDR3 length equals 13 residues. J is TRBJ1-2 and V is TRBV6-5; D unresolved. Sequenced material: cultured CD8+ T cells derived from PBMCs. The sequence was obtained from a male donor with HIV. CDR3: CASSYSRGSGYTF. CDR3 DNA sequence: TGTGCCAGCAGTTACTCGAGAGGTTCGGGCTACACCTTC.